This T cell receptor beta chain emerged from a study of post-analysis software for immune sequencing data. Study details: Relapsing-remitting, secondary progressive and progressive-relapsing forms of multiple sclerosis all featured among disease courses. Findings and caveats of the study: Normalized Chao1 diversity was significantly lower in multiple sclerosis patients than in controls.

Sequencing libraries made from TCR beta cDNA carried unique molecular identifiers. TCRdb re-called the PCR reads through MiXCR, storing one row per CDR3 protein. This table has 820,000 or so distinct CDR3 sequences, approximately 57% appearing once. This clonotype was picked up a small number of times. Antigen specificity is unknown. This sequence originates from a girl between 10 and 17 years old with multiple sclerosis. Sequenced material: blood.

Here the CDR3 reads CASSVRGAGETQYF. The CDR3 coding sequence is TGTGCCAGCAGCGTGCGAGGGGCGGGCGAGACCCAGTACTTC. This chain uses TRBV9 with TRBJ2-7; D tentatively reads TRBD1 or TRBD2 (5 bases each). The assigned J gene may be wrong: the sequence end matches TRBJ2-5 better. From germline, CDR1 is SGDLS and CDR2 YYNGEE. This CDR3 contains 14 residues.